A single sample gave rise to the 29 T cell receptor beta chains below, sequenced in a study of blood T cell repertoires in COVID-19 (dated by TCRdb to about 2020). Receptor amplification or capture employed the immunoSEQ multiplex PCR assay. TCRdb stores this immuneACCESS table with in-frame sequences only. Part of the clones is absent; in the studies checked, under half of the shortfall reflects unresolved V genes, and no reason is known for the rest. In this sample the table shows 60,000 or so clones, about nine tenths of which occur a single time. Of the sample, 1.6% falls within the top ten clones. Sequenced input: peripheral blood. These receptors all stem from a man in his sixties with acute or convalescent COVID-19.

The CDR3 bases are TGTGCCAGCAGAACCGGGACAGCTGGAAACACCATATATTTT. The encoded protein is CASRTGTAGNTIYF. The chain uses TRBV6-5 and TRBJ1-3; 7 positions agree with TRBD1. The CDR3 is 14 amino acids. The ends lost 6 bases at V and 2 bases at J; junction bases unmatched: 4. CDR1 is MNHEY and CDR2 is SVGAGI in the germline V gene.

V and J are TRBV3-1 (or the pseudogene TRBV3-2) and TRBJ2-5; TRBD2 matches 13 bases. This CDR3 has 15 residues. With 5 bases clipped from V and 5 bases from J, the junction kept 5 bases outside the gene matches. The V gene's germline CDR1 is LGHDT and CDR2 YNNKEL (reference sequence). CDR3 DNA: TGTGCCAGCAGCAGACTAGCGGGGGGCCAGGAGACCCAGTACTTC. It codes for CASSRLAGGQETQYF.

This rearrangement joins TRBV6-5 to TRBJ2-1, with 10 bases lining up with TRBD2. Germline CDR1 and CDR2: MNHEY and SVGAGI. V lost 6 bases, J lost 3 bases, and 5 bases stayed unmatched. The CDR3 contains 15 residues. The CDR3 region is CASRVAGGGYNEQFF. The CDR3 region has the DNA TGTGCCAGCAGAGTAGCGGGGGGTGGCTACAATGAGCAGTTCTTC.

With respect to this clone: The junction departs from germline at one end; a sequencing error may be responsible. The chain combines TRBV7-7 with TRBJ2-3; 7 nucleotides agree with TRBD1. This CDR3 has 15 residues. The germline gives CDR1 SSHAT, CDR2 FNYEAQ (reference sequence). Here the CDR3 reads CASSQGDRYTDTQYF. The CDR3 nucleotides are TGTGCTAGCAGCCAGGGGGACAGATACACAGATACGCAGTATTTT.

The rearrangement joins TRBV5-6 to TRBJ2-3, with 13 bases matching TRBD2. After removal of 4 bases from V and 5 bases from J, the junction contained 7 bases not matched to a gene. Germline V gene data show CDR1 as SGHDT and CDR2 as YYEEEE. The CDR3 loop spans 16 amino acids. The CDR3 coding sequence is TGTGCCAGCAGCCCACTAGCGGGGGGGCCGATAGATACGCAGTATTTT. This translates into CASSPLAGGPIDTQYF.

V usage is TRBV9 and J usage is TRBJ1-4; TRBD1 agrees at 7 bases. Germline assignment: CDR1 SGDLS and CDR2 YYNGEE. The V and J ends lost 3 bases and 7 bases, in that order; junction bases with no gene match: 6. This CDR3 comprises 14 residues. As DNA, the CDR3 is TGTGCCAGCAGCGCTGCAGGGGGAGGTGAAAAACTGTTTTTT. This translates into CASSAAGGGEKLFF.

The V call is TRBV27, the J call TRBJ2-1, with D possibly TRBD2 on 7 matching bases. The CDR3 sequence is 15 residues long. Trimming removed 4 bases from V and 4 bases from J, with 14 bases in between. Germline values: CDR1 MNHEY, CDR2 SMNVEV (reference sequence). CDR3 sequence: CASSYGGGLYNEQFF. CDR3 DNA sequence: TGTGCCAGCAGTTACGGCGGGGGCCTTTACAATGAGCAGTTCTTC.

The rearrangement links TRBV5-5 to TRBJ1-4; 9 bases match TRBD1. The ends lost 1 base at V and 5 bases at J; junction bases unmatched: 9. Per germline, CDR1 SGHKS and CDR2 YYEKEE (reference sequence). CDR3 length: 17 amino acids. The DNA of the CDR3 is TGTGCCAGCAGCTTGTTAAAAGGGACAGGGTCGAATGAAAAACTGTTTTTT. Protein: CASSLLKGTGSNEKLFF.

The chain uses TRBV10-3 and TRBJ2-3; the match to TRBD2 covers 14 bases. This CDR3 is built from 14 residues. Per germline, CDR1 ENHRY and CDR2 SYGVKD. J gave up 6 bases and V 4 bases, and 0 bases lay outside the gene matches. In DNA, the CDR3 is TGTGCCATCAGTGGGACTAGCGGGGGGGATACGCAGTATTTT. It translates to CAISGTSGGDTQYF.

V and J are TRBV7-9 and TRBJ2-1; TRBD1 might be the D (5 bases). The CDR3 length is 13 residues. V lost 4 bases and J lost 2, with 6 bases in between. Germline loops: CDR1 SEHNR, CDR2 FQNEAQ (reference sequence). In DNA, the CDR3 is TGTGCCAGCAGCTCAGGGACCTACAATGAGCAGTTCTTC. Amino acid sequence: CASSSGTYNEQFF.

The chain carries TRBV6-5 and TRBJ1-6, with a possible D match to TRBD1 (6 bases). Between the trimmed V and J ends, which lost 7 bases and 10 bases, there was a span of 14 bases. Looked up from germline, CDR1 is MNHEY and CDR2 is SVGAGI. This CDR3 spans 13 amino acids. This CDR3 reads CASTLGGPSPLHF. The DNA of the CDR3 is TGTGCCAGCACCCTGGGGGGGCCATCACCCCTCCACTTT.

The chain couples TRBV19 to TRBJ1-2; 8 nucleotides align to TRBD1. The trim removed 6 bases at V and 7 bases at J, leaving 10 bases unmatched. CDR3 length equals 14 residues. Germline V lookup: CDR1 LNHDA, CDR2 SQIVND (reference sequence). The CDR3 bases are TGTGCCAGTAGCAGTCCGGGACAGGATGCTGGCTACACCTTC. It specifies CASSSPGQDAGYTF.

V gene TRBV19 combines with J gene TRBJ1-1; D might be TRBD1 (6 bases). Germline CDR1 and CDR2: LNHDA and SQIVND (reference sequence). Trimming stripped 5 bases from V and 10 bases from J, with 14 bases between. The CDR3 sequence is 12 residues long. CDR3 sequence (DNA): TGTGCCAGTAGTGCAGGGGCAGGCGGAGCTTTCTTT. Protein product: CASSAGAGGAFF.

This sequence joins TRBV2 and TRBJ2-6; D gene uncertain. V lost 7 bases to trimming and J lost 0 bases, with 10 bases between them. The CDR3 has 15 amino acids. The V gene's germline CDR1 is SNHLY and CDR2 FYNNEI. The CDR3 DNA is TGTGCCAGCAAAGACTTAGGCTCTGGGGCCAACGTCCTGACTTTC. This gives the protein CASKDLGSGANVLTF.

The chain employs TRBV7-8 and TRBJ2-1, with 7 bases identical to TRBD1. This CDR3 spans 18 amino acids. J was trimmed by 0 bases and V by 5 bases; bases with no gene match: 13. Germline loops: CDR1 SGHVS, CDR2 FQNEAQ. CDR3 sequence reads: CASSPDPGQRYSYNEQFF. CDR3 in DNA: TGTGCCAGCAGCCCAGACCCGGGACAGCGCTACTCCTACAATGAGCAGTTCTTC. Together with reference TRBV7-8 and TRBJ2-1, the CDR3 gives the full variable domain: GAGVSQSPRYKVAKRGQDVALRCDPISGHVSLFWYQQALGQGPEFLTYFQNEAQLDKSGLPSDRFFAERPEGSVSTLKIQRTQQEDSAVYLCASSPDPGQRYSYNEQFFGPGTRLTVL.

The chain uses TRBV29-1 and TRBJ2-7; TRBD1 might be the D (5 bases). The CDR3 spans 14 residues. The germline gives CDR1 SQVTM, CDR2 ANQGSEA. V lost 6 bases and J 0 bases, leaving 15 bases between the germline ends. The DNA of the CDR3 is TGCAGCGTGACCAGGGCTCTCAGCTCCTACGAGCAGTACTTC. Translation gives CSVTRALSSYEQYF.

The chain combines TRBV11-2 with TRBJ2-2, with D perhaps matching TRBD2 (5 bases). The V and J ends lost 2 bases and 1 base respectively, with 8 bases between them. The CDR3 length is 15 residues. CDR1 and CDR2 from the germline V gene are SGHAT and FQNNGV. This CDR3 is CASSLSAGNTGELFF. CDR3 bases: TGTGCCAGCAGCTTATCGGCGGGGAACACCGGGGAGCTGTTTTTT.

This chain joins TRBV7-2 and TRBJ2-4, with 7 nucleotides matching TRBD2. The germline gives CDR1 SGHTA, CDR2 FQGNSA. With V trimmed by 5 bases and J by 4 bases, 20 bases remained unmatched. The CDR3 spans 19 residues. CDR3 bases: TGTGCCAGCAGCCCAATGGGGCGGGGCTCAGCGGGGAATAAAAACATTCAGTACTTC. Its protein is CASSPMGRGSAGNKNIQYF.

The gene calls are TRBV19 and TRBJ2-7, with D possibly matching TRBD1 (6 bases). The germline V and J ends were trimmed by 7 bases and 3 bases, with 16 bases remaining between them. The CDR3 covers 14 residues. The germline V gene encodes CDR1 LNHDA and CDR2 SQIVND (reference sequence). The CDR3 reads CASTAGAMGYEQYF. The DNA of the CDR3 is TGTGCCAGTACCGCAGGGGCTATGGGCTACGAGCAGTACTTC.

The rearrangement uses TRBV7-2 and TRBJ1-6; D not certain. CDR1 is SGHTA, CDR2 FQGNSA, per germline. With 5 bases removed from V and 14 bases from J, the gap between germline ends came to 16 bases. The length of the CDR3 is 13 residues. CDR3 bases: TGTGCCAGCAGCCCTTTCCCCGAAGCTTCCCTCCACTTT. Protein product: CASSPFPEASLHF.

V usage is TRBV19 and J usage is TRBJ1-2; D perhaps matches TRBD1 (6 bases). The CDR3 totals 16 residues. V lost 3 bases to trimming and J lost 4 bases, with 18 bases between them. From germline, CDR1 is LNHDA and CDR2 SQIVND (reference sequence). In DNA form, the CDR3 reads TGTGCCAGTAGTATTTTGTACAGGGAGCGAATCTATGGCTACACCTTC. Translated, it gives CASSILYRERIYGYTF.

The rearrangement joins TRBV5-4 to TRBJ2-5; maybe TRBD2 (5 bases). The CDR3 has 15 amino acids. Germline values: CDR1 SGHNT, CDR2 YYREEE (reference sequence). Between the trimmed V and J ends, which lost 4 bases and 1 base, there was a span of 14 bases. This chain's CDR3 is CASSPGAGSQETQYF. CDR3 DNA sequence: TGTGCCAGCAGCCCGGGTGCTGGGAGCCAAGAGACCCAGTACTTC.

This clone was detected only once. CDR3 sequence: CASSYPRQGARTDTQYF. DNA of the CDR3: TGTGCCAGCAGTTACCCCCGACAGGGGGCACGTACAGATACGCAGTATTTT. V gene TRBV6-2 or TRBV6-3 combines with J gene TRBJ2-3; the match to TRBD1 covers 10 bases. Germline CDR1 MNHEY, CDR2 SVGEGT. With V trimmed by 2 bases and J by 3 bases, 8 bases remained unmatched. The CDR3 loop spans 17 amino acids.

The gene calls are TRBV12-3 or TRBV12-4 and TRBJ1-4; D not certain. The CDR3 is made up of 11 amino acids. V was shortened by 7 bases and J by 4 bases, with 4 bases between the two germline ends. CDR3 sequence: CASTSNEKLFF. CDR3 in DNA: TGTGCCAGCACCAGTAATGAAAAACTGTTTTTT.

In this sample, this clone turned up a few times. The rearrangement uses TRBV6-4 and TRBJ2-3, with TRBD2 identical over 14 bases. Trimming removed 6 bases from V and 7 bases from J; junction bases left unmatched: 6. This CDR3 has 15 amino acids. Per the germline V gene, CDR1 is MRHNA and CDR2 is SNTAGT. The CDR3 bases are TGTGCCAGCAGCCAGACTAGCGGGAGGGGAAATACGCAGTATTTT. Translating it yields CASSQTSGRGNTQYF.

The chain links TRBV3-1 (or the pseudogene TRBV3-2) to TRBJ1-4; 7 nucleotides line up with TRBD1. The J segment lost 8 bases and the V segment lost 0 bases, leaving 9 bases of the junction unmatched. Germline V gives CDR1 LGHDT, CDR2 YNNKEL (reference sequence). The CDR3 has 16 residues. Written as DNA, the CDR3 is TGTGCCAGCAGCCAAGATTGGGGACAGTACATAGAAAAACTGTTTTTT. It yields the protein CASSQDWGQYIEKLFF.

The CDR3, as DNA: TGTGCCAGCAGTTTCCCCGGCTCCTACGAGCAGTACTTC. Protein: CASSFPGSYEQYF. The J gene is TRBJ2-7, the V gene TRBV27; D ambiguous. CDR1 and CDR2 (germline): MNHEY, SMNVEV (reference sequence). The CDR3 totals 13 residues. V was pared by 3 bases and J by 0 bases, with 6 bases between.

The chain carries TRBV15 and TRBJ2-7; D possibly corresponds to TRBD1 (5 bases). Germline V gene sequence: CDR1 LNHNV, CDR2 YYDKDF (reference sequence). The CDR3 totals 18 residues. The ends were cut back, 0 bases at V and 7 bases at J, with 25 bases in the middle. The CDR3 loop reads CATSRDLSRTTILGEQYF. The CDR3 DNA is TGTGCCACCAGCAGAGATCTCTCCCGGACAACCATCTTGGGGGAGCAGTACTTC.

V usage is TRBV7-9 and J usage is TRBJ1-1; D gene unclear. V gave up 3 bases and J gave up 5 bases, with 7 bases separating them. The CDR3 runs to 12 residues. Germline V gene sequence: CDR1 SEHNR, CDR2 FQNEAQ (reference sequence). The DNA of the CDR3 is TGTGCCAGCAGCTTCTCTGTTACTGAAGCTTTCTTT. Translated: CASSFSVTEAFF.